These T cell receptor beta chains were read from a single sample in a study of blood T cell repertoires in COVID-19. Sequencing was performed with immunoSEQ multiplex PCR; in TCRdb, only in-frame clones are kept and a portion is missing. Here the sample spans over 150,000 clones, roughly four fifths being singletons. The sequenced sample consisted of peripheral blood. Receptor source: a woman aged 70-85 years with COVID-19, enrolled during active disease. Both conserved end residues are part of each CDR3. Each record gives: D gene, V gene, clone size, J gene, CDR3 DNA, CDR3 protein. The D gene is left open where the match is weak. Rows may omit the clone size; those that give it use once, few, many or a size class.

d_call: TRBD1
v_call: TRBV4-1
clone_size: few
j_call: TRBJ1-5
cdr3_nt: TGCGCCAGCAGCCCCGGACAGGTGAGCAATCAGCCCCAGCATTTT
cdr3_aa: CASSPGQVSNQPQHF

d_call: .
v_call: TRBV4-1
clone_size: once
j_call: TRBJ1-2
cdr3_nt: TGCGCCAGCAGCCAAGGGGGCGCGATCTATGGCTACACCTTC
cdr3_aa: CASSQGGAIYGYTF

d_call: .
v_call: TRBV18
clone_size: .
j_call: TRBJ1-5
cdr3_nt: TGTGCCAGCTCACCCTCCGGAGGCGATCAGCCCCAGCATTTT
cdr3_aa: CASSPSGGDQPQHF

d_call: TRBD2
v_call: TRBV3-1/TRBV3-2
clone_size: .
j_call: TRBJ2-3
cdr3_nt: TGTGCCAGCAGCCCTCTCCCGGGACTAGCGGAGCCTAGCACAGATACGCAGTATTTT
cdr3_aa: CASSPLPGLAEPSTDTQYF

d_call: .
v_call: TRBV6-2/TRBV6-3
clone_size: once
j_call: TRBJ2-7
cdr3_nt: TGTGCCAGCAGTTACCGGACGGGGAACTACGAGCAGTACTTC
cdr3_aa: CASSYRTGNYEQYF

d_call: TRBD1
v_call: TRBV29-1
clone_size: .
j_call: TRBJ1-2
cdr3_nt: TGCAGCGTTGAAGGGACAGGGAATCGCTACTATGGCTACACCTTC
cdr3_aa: CSVEGTGNRYYGYTF

d_call: TRBD2
v_call: TRBV7-9
clone_size: .
j_call: TRBJ2-1
cdr3_nt: TGTGCCAGCAGCTTAGGAGGGCGGGAGAGGTGGTACAATGAGCAGTTCTTC
cdr3_aa: CASSLGGRERWYNEQFF

d_call: .
v_call: TRBV24-1
clone_size: once
j_call: TRBJ2-1
cdr3_nt: TGTGCCACCAGTGATCCCAACGGGAGATACAATGAGCAGTTCTTC
cdr3_aa: CATSDPNGRYNEQFF

d_call: .
v_call: TRBV19
clone_size: .
j_call: TRBJ1-5
cdr3_nt: TGTGCCAGTAGTATTCCGAGGGAGAGGGATCAGCCCCAGCATTTT
cdr3_aa: CASSIPRERDQPQHF

d_call: .
v_call: TRBV29-1
clone_size: .
j_call: TRBJ2-5
cdr3_nt: TGCAGCGTTAAGAGGGTGGGAGAGACCCAGTACTTC
cdr3_aa: CSVKRVGETQYF

d_call: .
v_call: TRBV6-5
clone_size: .
j_call: TRBJ1-1
cdr3_nt: TGTGCCAGCAGTTACGCCCGCAGGGGCGACACTGAAGCTTTCTTT
cdr3_aa: CASSYARRGDTEAFF

d_call: .
v_call: TRBV5-1
clone_size: .
j_call: TRBJ1-1
cdr3_nt: TGCGCCAGCAGCTCCCCGACGGGGGTGGCTTTCTTT
cdr3_aa: CASSSPTGVAFF

d_call: TRBD1
v_call: TRBV19
clone_size: .
j_call: TRBJ1-3
cdr3_nt: TGTGCCAGTAGTATAGATCTCGTCGGACAGGGGGCCGGAGACACCATATATTTT
cdr3_aa: CASSIDLVGQGAGDTIYF

d_call: .
v_call: TRBV19
clone_size: .
j_call: TRBJ1-1
cdr3_nt: TGTGCCAGTACCGAAGCACGGAGGGCCACTGAAGCTTTCTTT
cdr3_aa: CASTEARRATEAFF

d_call: TRBD1
v_call: TRBV10-3
clone_size: .
j_call: TRBJ2-7
cdr3_nt: TGTGCCATCATGGACAGGGCTGCTCGGAACGAGCAGTACTTC
cdr3_aa: CAIMDRAARNEQYF

d_call: TRBD2
v_call: TRBV9
clone_size: .
j_call: TRBJ2-1
cdr3_nt: TGTGCCAGCAGCGCACCGGGACTAGCGGGTTATGAGCAGTTCTTC
cdr3_aa: CASSAPGLAGYEQFF

d_call: .
v_call: TRBV2
clone_size: .
j_call: TRBJ2-3
cdr3_nt: TGTGCCAGCAGTGATTCAGGGACAGATACGCAGTATTTT
cdr3_aa: CASSDSGTDTQYF

d_call: TRBD2
v_call: TRBV9
clone_size: once
j_call: TRBJ2-7
cdr3_nt: TGTGCCAGCAGCGTAGGTACTAGCGGCCCCTACGAGCAGTACTTC
cdr3_aa: CASSVGTSGPYEQYF

d_call: .
v_call: TRBV18
clone_size: .
j_call: TRBJ2-5
cdr3_nt: TGTGCCAGCTCACAGATTACAGGGGAGACCCAGTACTTC
cdr3_aa: CASSQITGETQYF

d_call: TRBD1
v_call: TRBV10-1
clone_size: .
j_call: TRBJ2-5
cdr3_nt: TGCGCCAGCAGTGAGTCGGCCGGACAGGGGGGAGAGACCCAGTACTTC
cdr3_aa: CASSESAGQGGETQYF

d_call: .
v_call: TRBV7-2
clone_size: .
j_call: TRBJ1-2
cdr3_nt: TGTGCCAGCAGCAACGCGGGCAGGAAGAGCTATGGCTACACCTTC
cdr3_aa: CASSNAGRKSYGYTF

d_call: TRBD2
v_call: TRBV28
clone_size: .
j_call: TRBJ2-2
cdr3_nt: TGTGCCAGCAGTTCTCCCGGCGGGAGTCGCACCGGGGAGCTGTTTTTT
cdr3_aa: CASSSPGGSRTGELFF

d_call: .
v_call: TRBV28
clone_size: .
j_call: TRBJ2-7
cdr3_nt: TGTGCCAGCAGTTTGGGTGACAGACCCTACGAGCAGTACTTC
cdr3_aa: CASSLGDRPYEQYF

d_call: TRBD2
v_call: TRBV9
clone_size: .
j_call: TRBJ2-5
cdr3_nt: TGTGCCAGCAGCGTCCGTGCGGTCGGACTAGCGGAAGAGACCCAGTACTTC
cdr3_aa: CASSVRAVGLAEETQYF

d_call: TRBD2
v_call: TRBV19
clone_size: .
j_call: TRBJ2-5
cdr3_nt: TGTGCCAGTAGTATAGGTGGACTAGCGGGGCGGAAAACCAGGGAGACCCAGTACTTC
cdr3_aa: CASSIGGLAGRKTRETQYF

d_call: .
v_call: TRBV30
clone_size: .
j_call: TRBJ1-1
cdr3_nt: TGTGCCTGGACGACAGGCCCCAACACTGAAGCTTTCTTT
cdr3_aa: CAWTTGPNTEAFF

d_call: TRBD1
v_call: TRBV29-1
clone_size: .
j_call: TRBJ1-1
cdr3_nt: TGCAGCGTTAGACAGGGGAACACTGAAGCTTTCTTT
cdr3_aa: CSVRQGNTEAFF

d_call: .
v_call: TRBV28
clone_size: once
j_call: TRBJ1-3
cdr3_nt: TGTGCCAGCAGTCCGAACTTGGGACTCCCGTCTGGAAACACCATATATTTT
cdr3_aa: CASSPNLGLPSGNTIYF

d_call: .
v_call: TRBV6-6
clone_size: .
j_call: TRBJ1-2
cdr3_nt: TGTGCCAGCAGTTCGACAGGAGGAGACTATGGCTACACCTTC
cdr3_aa: CASSSTGGDYGYTF

d_call: TRBD2
v_call: TRBV7-2
clone_size: .
j_call: TRBJ2-1
cdr3_nt: TGTGCCAGCAGCTCGCGGGAGGCCCCTTACAATGAGCAGTTCTTC
cdr3_aa: CASSSREAPYNEQFF

d_call: .
v_call: TRBV7-9
clone_size: .
j_call: TRBJ2-6
cdr3_nt: TGTGCCAGCAGCCCCTGGCTCGGTAGGAGCTCTGGGGCCAACGTCCTGACTTTC
cdr3_aa: CASSPWLGRSSGANVLTF

d_call: .
v_call: TRBV7-9
clone_size: .
j_call: TRBJ1-6
cdr3_nt: TGTGCCAGCAGCTTAGTTGGGGGCAATTCACCCCTCCACTTT
cdr3_aa: CASSLVGGNSPLHF

d_call: .
v_call: TRBV25-1
clone_size: .
j_call: TRBJ2-3
cdr3_nt: TGTGCCAGCAGTCCAGGAGGGGATACGCAGTATTTT
cdr3_aa: CASSPGGDTQYF

d_call: TRBD2
v_call: TRBV7-2
clone_size: .
j_call: TRBJ2-7
cdr3_nt: TGTGCCAGCAGCCCGGGGGGGGTCTACGAGCAGTACTTC
cdr3_aa: CASSPGGVYEQYF

d_call: TRBD2
v_call: TRBV27
clone_size: .
j_call: TRBJ2-1
cdr3_nt: TGTGCCAGCAGTTTGCCGAGCGGGAGGAAACACAATGAGCAGTTCTTC
cdr3_aa: CASSLPSGRKHNEQFF

d_call: TRBD2
v_call: TRBV5-1
clone_size: .
j_call: TRBJ2-5
cdr3_nt: TGCGCCAGCAGCTTATCGGGGGGTTACGAGACCCAGTACTTC
cdr3_aa: CASSLSGGYETQYF

d_call: TRBD1
v_call: TRBV12-3/TRBV12-4
clone_size: few
j_call: TRBJ1-6
cdr3_nt: TGTGCCAGCAGACGACAGGGAAATTCACCCCTCCACTTT
cdr3_aa: CASRRQGNSPLHF

d_call: TRBD1
v_call: TRBV9
clone_size: .
j_call: TRBJ1-4
cdr3_nt: TGTGCCAGCAGCTCCACACAGGGGACGGGTGAAAAACTGTTTTTT
cdr3_aa: CASSSTQGTGEKLFF

d_call: .
v_call: TRBV7-3
clone_size: .
j_call: TRBJ2-7
cdr3_nt: TGTGCCAGCAGCTTAGGGGAGTACCCCACCTACGAGCAGTACTTC
cdr3_aa: CASSLGEYPTYEQYF

d_call: .
v_call: TRBV7-2
clone_size: once
j_call: TRBJ2-1
cdr3_nt: TGTGCCAGCAGTCGCGGCGGGACGATCTACAATGAGCAGTTCTTC
cdr3_aa: CASSRGGTIYNEQFF

d_call: .
v_call: TRBV4-1
clone_size: .
j_call: TRBJ2-7
cdr3_nt: TGCGCCAGCAGCCAAAAACCCGACAGTCTCAACTACGAGCAGTACTTC
cdr3_aa: CASSQKPDSLNYEQYF